The entry that follows covers one TCR beta chain sequence. What it recognizes is unknown. Measured with immunoSEQ multiplex PCR; TCRdb has only the in-frame clones, and not every one. In the table there are some 160,000 clones, around nine tenths of which are singletons. This sample is drawn from a study of cytomegalovirus exposure and HLA in healthy donors. Study-level results: According to the study, some 160 TCR beta chains were cytomegalovirus-associated.

The TCR comes from a man between 18 and 29 years old in good health and CMV-seronegative. The source material was PBMCs.

CDR3 in amino acids: CASSVEGSETQYF. The DNA for the CDR3 is TGTGCCAGCAGTGTGGAGGGTTCAGAGACCCAGTACTTC. The J gene is TRBJ2-5, the V gene TRBV2, with D tentatively TRBD2 (6 bases). With 4 bases removed from V and 4 bases from J, the gap between germline ends came to 10 bases. The CDR3 contains 13 residues. Per the germline V gene, CDR1 is SNHLY and CDR2 is FYNNEI.